Listed below are T cell receptor beta chains from one sample, sequenced in a study of cytomegalovirus exposure and HLA in healthy donors. Generated by immunoSEQ multiplex PCR, the TCRdb table keeps only in-frame clones and is missing some. The sample consists of 150,000 or so clones, about 85% of them appearing once. The source material was PBMCs. The receptor set was obtained from a man aged 25-45 years in good health and CMV-seropositive. CDR3s include the opening cysteine and the closing phenylalanine or tryptophan. A D gene is named only where the DNA matches it firmly. Not all rows give a size; the values are once, few, many and, for expanded clones, a class.

clone_size	d_call	v_call	cdr3_length	j_call	cdr3_nt	cdr3_aa
once	NA	TRBV18	15	TRBJ1-1	TGTGCCAGCTCACCAGGGGGGGCGAGGGTGACTGAAGCTTTCTTT	CASSPGGARVTEAFF
NA	NA	TRBV5-4	13	TRBJ1-2	TGTGCCAGCACCTCTGACCGTGAGGGTGGCTACACCTTC	CASTSDREGGYTF
NA	TRBD2	TRBV18	17	TRBJ2-1	TGTGCCAGCTCACCACCGGGACTAGCGACCTCTGGAGATGAGCAGTTCTTC	CASSPPGLATSGDEQFF
NA	TRBD2	TRBV25-1	16	TRBJ2-3	TGTGCCAGCAGTGAATTTCGGGGGGGCGGCACAGATACGCAGTATTTT	CASSEFRGGGTDTQYF
NA	TRBD1	TRBV5-4	15	TRBJ2-6	TGTGCCAGCAGCTCCACAGGGGTTGGGGCCAACGTCCTGACTTTC	CASSSTGVGANVLTF
NA	TRBD1	TRBV19	13	TRBJ2-7	TGTGCCAGTAGTGGGACAGGGACCTACGAGCAGTACTTC	CASSGTGTYEQYF
once	TRBD1	TRBV10-1	13	TRBJ2-5	TGCGCCAGCAGTTCCGGGACAGGCGAGACCCAGTACTTC	CASSSGTGETQYF
NA	TRBD1	TRBV5-4	14	TRBJ2-1	TGTGCCAGCAGCTCCATCCCGACAGGGACTGAGCAGTTCTTC	CASSSIPTGTEQFF
NA	NA	TRBV5-6	12	TRBJ2-5	TGTGCCAGCAGCTTGGCTAAAGAGACCCAGTACTTC	CASSLAKETQYF
NA	NA	TRBV4-1	16	TRBJ2-1	TGCGCCAGCAGCCAAGATCCCTCCAGCTCCTACAATGAGCAGTTCTTC	CASSQDPSSSYNEQFF
few	NA	TRBV4-3	15	TRBJ2-3	TGCGCCAGCAGCCAAGAAATGAGGGGGTTAGATACGCAGTATTTT	CASSQEMRGLDTQYF
NA	TRBD1	TRBV5-1	15	TRBJ2-5	TGCGCCAGCAGCTTGGATACAGGGGCCCAAGAGACCCAGTACTTC	CASSLDTGAQETQYF
NA	NA	TRBV6-6	14	TRBJ1-4	TGTGCCACGGAAGGGGGTCCAACTAATGAAAAACTGTTTTTT	CATEGGPTNEKLFF
few	NA	TRBV7-3	12	TRBJ1-1	TGTGCCAGCAGCTTAGCCCCTGGGGCTGCTTTCTTT	CASSLAPGAAFF
NA	NA	TRBV30	16	TRBJ1-5	TGTGCCTGGAGTGGGGAGGGAGGATATAGCAATCAGCCCCAGCATTTT	CAWSGEGGYSNQPQHF
NA	TRBD1	TRBV7-2	16	TRBJ1-6	TGTGCCAGCAGCCTTACCCAGGGCAGGGGGAATTCACCCCTCCACTTT	CASSLTQGRGNSPLHF
once	TRBD1	TRBV9	16	TRBJ1-2	TGTGCCAGCAGCCCTCCTACAGGGGCCCTAAACTATGGCTACACCTTC	CASSPPTGALNYGYTF
NA	NA	TRBV10-3	12	TRBJ1-2	TGTGCCATCAGTACGGGGAACTATGTCTACACCTTC	CAISTGNYVYTF
NA	NA	TRBV5-8	15	TRBJ1-5	TGTGCCAGCAGTCGACGGGTGATGGTCAATCAGCCCCAGCATTTT	CASSRRVMVNQPQHF
NA	TRBD2	TRBV30	15	TRBJ2-1	TGTGCCTGGAGTGTTGGTAGCGGGGGGGCAGATGAGCAGTTCTTC	CAWSVGSGGADEQFF
NA	NA	TRBV5-8	14	TRBJ2-3	TGTGCCAGCAGGTATTCGCAGGGTACAGATACGCAGTATTTT	CASRYSQGTDTQYF
few	NA	TRBV5-1	15	TRBJ2-7	TGCGCCAGCAGCCCGGGGACTCTCCCATCCTACGAGCAGTACTTC	CASSPGTLPSYEQYF
NA	TRBD2	TRBV30	20	TRBJ2-5	TGTGCCTGGACAAAGGGTTTATGGACTAGCGGGAGGTTTCCGGGGGAGACCCAGTACTTC	CAWTKGLWTSGRFPGETQYF
NA	TRBD2	TRBV11-2	15	TRBJ2-3	TGTGCCAGCTCGCAGCGGGGGGGCCCCACAGATACGCAGTATTTT	CASSQRGGPTDTQYF
NA	NA	TRBV29-1	15	TRBJ1-1	TGCAGCGTTTCAGGCAATTGGGGGGAAACCACTGAAGCTTTCTTT	CSVSGNWGETTEAFF
NA	TRBD1	TRBV6-5	15	TRBJ2-3	TGTGCCAGCAGTGGTCAGGGGGCTAGCACAGATACGCAGTATTTT	CASSGQGASTDTQYF
NA	TRBD1	TRBV15	18	TRBJ1-2	TGTGCCACCAGCAGAGATCGAAAGGGACAGGGGGGAAACTATGGCTACACCTTC	CATSRDRKGQGGNYGYTF
NA	TRBD1	TRBV5-6	15	TRBJ2-7	TGTGCCAGCAGCTTCGCCGGGACAGGAGACTACGAGCAGTACTTC	CASSFAGTGDYEQYF
NA	NA	TRBV4-3	13	TRBJ2-5	TGCGCCAGCAGCCAAGATTTTAGAGAGACCCAGTACTTC	CASSQDFRETQYF
NA	NA	TRBV18	14	TRBJ2-7	TGTGCCAGCTCACTCGGAACAGGGAGCCACGAGCAGTACTTC	CASSLGTGSHEQYF
NA	NA	TRBV4-1	16	TRBJ1-2	TGCGCCAGCAGCCAAGATCCGGCCGAGGGTATGGATGGCTACACCTTC	CASSQDPAEGMDGYTF
few	NA	TRBV7-9	15	TRBJ1-6	TGTGCCAGCAGCCCCGGGGATGGGCCTAATTCACCCCTCCACTTT	CASSPGDGPNSPLHF
NA	TRBD2	TRBV27	17	TRBJ2-4	TGTGCCAGCAGTCCTTCTCGACTAGCGGGAGCCAAAAACATTCAGTACTTC	CASSPSRLAGAKNIQYF
NA	NA	TRBV6-1	12	TRBJ2-1	TGTGCCAGCAGCCCGTCTCTCAATGAGCAGTTCTTC	CASSPSLNEQFF
NA	TRBD1	TRBV29-1	13	TRBJ2-7	TGCAGCTACCAGGGACAGGGGCCCTACGAGCAGTACTTC	CSYQGQGPYEQYF
NA	NA	TRBV11-1	14	TRBJ2-7	TGTGCCAGCAGCATGGGAGCTCAACTATACGAGCAGTACTTC	CASSMGAQLYEQYF
NA	TRBD2	TRBV29-1	12	TRBJ2-7	TGCAGCGGTGAGAAGACTAGCGGAGAGCAGTACTTC	CSGEKTSGEQYF
NA	TRBD1	TRBV29-1	15	TRBJ2-2	TGCAGCGTTTCCCGCGGGACAGGGGGCCCCGGGGAGCTGTTTTTT	CSVSRGTGGPGELFF
NA	NA	TRBV27	12	TRBJ2-3	TGTGCCAGCAGACAGGTCACAGATACGCAGTATTTT	CASRQVTDTQYF
few	TRBD2	TRBV2	16	TRBJ2-3	TGTGCCAGCAGTGATACCGTAGCGGGGGTAGGAGATACGCAGTATTTT	CASSDTVAGVGDTQYF